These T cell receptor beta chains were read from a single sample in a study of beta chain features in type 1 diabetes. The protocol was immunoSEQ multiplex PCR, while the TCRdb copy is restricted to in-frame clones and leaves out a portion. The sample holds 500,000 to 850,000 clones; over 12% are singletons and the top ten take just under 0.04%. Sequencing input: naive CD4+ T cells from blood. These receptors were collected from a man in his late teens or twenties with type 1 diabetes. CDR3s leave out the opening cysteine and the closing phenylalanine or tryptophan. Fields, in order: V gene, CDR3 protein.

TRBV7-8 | ASSLGLTDTQY
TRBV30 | AWSARDRGVWTEAF
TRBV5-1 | ASSIRQGFGNTIY
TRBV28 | ASSPSGLKSSYNEQF
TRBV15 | ATSRGGNGYT
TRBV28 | ASSPGTSAKYNEQF
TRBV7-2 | ASSNSRVFRSPLH
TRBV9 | ASSTTSGRYPQETQY
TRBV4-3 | ASSRTGGIQETQY
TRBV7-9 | ASSPRAGGYEQY
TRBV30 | AWSLGLGHREKLF
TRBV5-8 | ASSPWANEQY
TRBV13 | ASSPGTSGSYEQY
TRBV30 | AWSVKDGQPQH
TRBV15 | ATSPDRGHSDTQY
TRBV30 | AWKALAGRTDTQY
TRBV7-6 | ASSLVQGQETQY
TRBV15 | ATSSGQGKLAPDQPQH
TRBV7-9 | ASSISSYEQY
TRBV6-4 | ASMPDYLNTGELF
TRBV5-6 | ASSFEGQQGANTEAF
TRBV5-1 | ASSLDSGDTEAF